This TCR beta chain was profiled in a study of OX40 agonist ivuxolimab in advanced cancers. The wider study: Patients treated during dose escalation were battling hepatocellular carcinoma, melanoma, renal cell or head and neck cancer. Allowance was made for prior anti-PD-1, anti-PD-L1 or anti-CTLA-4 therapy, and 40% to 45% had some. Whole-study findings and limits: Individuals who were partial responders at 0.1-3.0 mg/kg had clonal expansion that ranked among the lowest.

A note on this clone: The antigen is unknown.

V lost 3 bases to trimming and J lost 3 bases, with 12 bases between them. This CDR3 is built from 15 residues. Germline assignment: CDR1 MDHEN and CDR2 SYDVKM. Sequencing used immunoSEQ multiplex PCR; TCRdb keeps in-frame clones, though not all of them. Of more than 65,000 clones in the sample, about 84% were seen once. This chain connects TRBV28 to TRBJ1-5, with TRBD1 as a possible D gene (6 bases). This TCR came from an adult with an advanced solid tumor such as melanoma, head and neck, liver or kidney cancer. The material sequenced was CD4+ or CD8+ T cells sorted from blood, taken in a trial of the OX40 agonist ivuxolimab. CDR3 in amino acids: CASSFGQGFNQPQHF. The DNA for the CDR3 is TGTGCCAGCAGTTTCGGTCAGGGGTTCAATCAGCCCCAGCATTTT.